This is a list of T cell receptor beta chains from one sample in a study of cytomegalovirus exposure and HLA in healthy donors. Data came from immunoSEQ multiplex PCR; TCRdb stores just in-frame clones and leaves some out. This repertoire shows around 130,000 clones, approximately 67% found once; its top ten account for approximately 1.4%. The sample taken for sequencing was PBMCs. The receptor source for this set is a man between 18 and 29 years old in good health and CMV-seronegative. Both conserved end residues are part of each CDR3. A D gene is named only where the DNA matches it firmly. Clone sizes are given selectively: once, few, many, or a class where the clone is expanded.

-	TRBV11-2	once	TRBJ1-4	CASSPFLATNEKLFF	TGTGCCAGCAGCCCGTTCCTAGCAACTAATGAAAAACTGTTTTTT
-	TRBV19	-	TRBJ1-2	CASSKAGGYTF	TGTGCCAGTAGTAAAGCGGGCGGCTACACCTTC
-	TRBV5-1	few	TRBJ1-4	CASSLGFAGAGGGNEKLFF	TGCGCCAGCAGCTTGGGGTTCGCAGGGGCCGGTGGTGGTAATGAAAAACTGTTTTTT
-	TRBV28	-	TRBJ2-2	CASSWTPNTGELFF	TGTGCCAGCAGTTGGACACCGAACACCGGGGAGCTGTTTTTT
-	TRBV21-1	once	TRBJ2-2	CASSKSRGGGWDTGELFF	TGTGCCAGCAGCAAATCGCGTGGGGGGGGTTGGGACACCGGGGAGCTGTTTTTT
-	TRBV6-5	few	TRBJ2-2	CASRNSYEYTGELFF	TGTGCCAGCAGAAACAGCTACGAATACACCGGGGAGCTGTTTTTT
TRBD2	TRBV7-6	few	TRBJ2-7	CASSPPSRLAGQLSPYEQYF	TGTGCCAGCAGCCCACCCTCGAGACTAGCGGGCCAACTATCCCCCTACGAGCAGTACTTC
TRBD2	TRBV6-6	-	TRBJ2-2	CASSYREGFGELFF	TGTGCCAGCAGTTACCGGGAGGGTTTCGGGGAGCTGTTTTTT
TRBD1	TRBV4-2	-	TRBJ2-7	CASSQAGTGSYEQYF	TGTGCCAGCAGCCAGGCCGGGACAGGGTCCTACGAGCAGTACTTC
-	TRBV5-6	-	TRBJ1-2	CASSHSDRSYGYTF	TGTGCCAGCAGCCACTCGGACAGAAGCTATGGCTACACCTTC
TRBD2	TRBV10-2	once	TRBJ2-1	CASQQPGLAENSYNEQFF	TGCGCCAGCCAACAGCCGGGACTAGCGGAAAACTCCTACAATGAGCAGTTCTTC
TRBD1	TRBV12-5	once	TRBJ2-1	CASARGAGGGNEQFF	TGTGCTAGTGCCCGAGGGGCAGGGGGCGGCAATGAGCAGTTCTTC
TRBD1	TRBV19	-	TRBJ1-5	CASSTQGPQPQHF	TGTGCCAGTAGTACACAGGGGCCTCAGCCCCAGCATTTT
-	TRBV30	-	TRBJ1-6	CAWSSRGAGSPLHF	TGTGCCTGGAGTAGCAGGGGCGCCGGTTCACCCCTCCACTTT
-	TRBV30	few	TRBJ2-3	CAWSGGQSTDTQYF	TGTGCCTGGAGTGGAGGACAGAGCACAGATACGCAGTATTTT
-	TRBV27	-	TRBJ2-1	CASGAERRGNEQFF	TGTGCCAGCGGCGCGGAAAGGAGGGGCAATGAGCAGTTCTTC
TRBD1	TRBV29-1	-	TRBJ1-2	CSVGGTGIGYTF	TGCAGCGTTGGGGGGACAGGTATAGGCTACACCTTC
-	TRBV5-1	-	TRBJ2-7	CASGEGGGAPYEQYF	TGCGCCAGCGGGGAGGGGGGGGGAGCCCCCTACGAGCAGTACTTC
-	TRBV30	once	TRBJ2-7	CAWSWQGPYEQYF	TGTGCCTGGAGCTGGCAGGGCCCCTACGAGCAGTACTTC
TRBD2	TRBV18	-	TRBJ2-7	CASSLSRTSSQYEQYF	TGTGCCAGCTCACTTTCCCGGACTAGCAGTCAATACGAGCAGTACTTC
TRBD2	TRBV10-3	few	TRBJ2-1	CAINRAGGSRYEQFF	TGTGCCATCAACCGAGCGGGAGGGTCTAGGTATGAGCAGTTCTTC
-	TRBV6-1	-	TRBJ2-1	CASSKGFGEKYNEQFF	TGTGCCAGCAGTAAAGGGTTCGGAGAGAAGTACAATGAGCAGTTCTTC
-	TRBV5-4	once	TRBJ2-3	CASSLPGGGDTQYF	TGTGCCAGCAGCTTACCCGGGGGTGGGGATACGCAGTATTTT
TRBD2	TRBV10-1	-	TRBJ2-5	CASSSSGVETQYF	TGCGCCAGCAGTTCTAGCGGGGTGGAGACCCAGTACTTC
-	TRBV28	-	TRBJ1-2	CASNGGFNYGYTF	TGTGCCAGCAATGGCGGATTTAACTATGGCTACACCTTC
-	TRBV29-1	-	TRBJ1-1	CSGETGLNTEAFF	TGCAGCGGAGAGACAGGACTGAACACTGAAGCTTTCTTT
TRBD1	TRBV5-1	-	TRBJ2-4	CASSSGTDKNIQYF	TGCGCCAGCAGTTCCGGGACAGACAAAAACATTCAGTACTTC
-	TRBV4-3	-	TRBJ2-3	CASSQADTQYF	TGCGCCAGCAGCCAAGCTGATACGCAGTATTTT
TRBD1	TRBV5-4	-	TRBJ2-7	CASSLTGDYEQYF	TGTGCCAGCAGCTTAACAGGGGACTACGAGCAGTACTTC
TRBD2	TRBV14	-	TRBJ2-1	CASSHYLAGSYNEQFF	TGTGCCAGCAGCCACTATCTAGCGGGGTCCTACAATGAGCAGTTCTTC
TRBD2	TRBV9	-	TRBJ2-1	CASSARPSGAHNEQFF	TGTGCCAGCAGCGCCCGTCCTAGCGGGGCCCACAATGAGCAGTTCTTC
-	TRBV28	-	TRBJ1-4	CASSLNRDGNEKLFF	TGTGCCAGCAGTTTAAACAGGGATGGTAATGAAAAACTGTTTTTT
-	TRBV10-3	-	TRBJ2-3	CAISVRQTTQYF	TGTGCCATCAGTGTCAGGCAGACAACGCAGTATTTT
-	TRBV6-5	once	TRBJ1-2	CASSYSRGGPLLGYTF	TGTGCCAGCAGTTACTCGAGGGGGGGTCCCTTGTTGGGCTACACCTTC
TRBD1	TRBV5-4	-	TRBJ2-1	CASSQGQQYNEQFF	TGTGCCAGCAGCCAGGGACAGCAATACAATGAGCAGTTCTTC
-	TRBV5-6	-	TRBJ2-1	CASSFAQPGNEQFF	TGTGCCAGCAGCTTTGCCCAGCCGGGGAATGAGCAGTTCTTC
-	TRBV28	-	TRBJ1-1	CASKESGITEAFF	TGTGCCTCAAAGGAATCGGGGATCACTGAAGCTTTCTTT
-	TRBV6-6	-	TRBJ2-3	CASSYEGPGSTQYF	TGTGCCAGCAGTTATGAGGGCCCGGGCAGTACGCAGTATTTT
TRBD2	TRBV9	-	TRBJ2-5	CASSVGSLAGETQYF	TGTGCCAGCAGCGTAGGAAGTCTAGCGGGAGAGACCCAGTACTTC
-	TRBV30	few	TRBJ2-1	CAWSDPDEQFF	TGTGCCTGGAGTGACCCGGATGAGCAGTTCTTC
TRBD1	TRBV28	-	TRBJ1-5	CASRHRQGINQPQHF	TGTGCCAGCAGACATCGACAGGGGATCAATCAGCCCCAGCATTTT